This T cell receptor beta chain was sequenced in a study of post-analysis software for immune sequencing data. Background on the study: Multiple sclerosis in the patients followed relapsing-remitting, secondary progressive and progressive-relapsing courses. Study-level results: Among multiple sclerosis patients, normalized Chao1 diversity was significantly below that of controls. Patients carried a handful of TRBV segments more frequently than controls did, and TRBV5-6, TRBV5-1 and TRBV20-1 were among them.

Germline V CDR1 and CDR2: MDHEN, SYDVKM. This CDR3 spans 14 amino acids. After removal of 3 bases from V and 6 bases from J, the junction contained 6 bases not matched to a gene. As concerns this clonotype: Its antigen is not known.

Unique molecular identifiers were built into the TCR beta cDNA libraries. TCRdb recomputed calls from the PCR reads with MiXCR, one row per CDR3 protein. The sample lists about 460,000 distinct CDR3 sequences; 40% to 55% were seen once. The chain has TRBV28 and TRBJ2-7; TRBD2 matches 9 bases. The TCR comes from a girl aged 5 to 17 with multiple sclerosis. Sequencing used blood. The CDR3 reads CASSLAGGPVEQYF. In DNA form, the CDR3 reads TGTGCCAGCAGTTTGGCGGGAGGGCCGGTCGAGCAGTACTTC. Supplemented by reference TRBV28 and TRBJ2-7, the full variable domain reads DVKVTQSSRYLVKRTGEKVFLECVQDMDHENMFWYRQDPGLGLRLIYFSYDVKMKEKGDIPEGYSVSREKKERFSLILESASTNQTSMYLCASSLAGGPVEQYFGPGTRLTVT.